This TCR beta chain was observed in a study of CD8 T cells in Susac syndrome. The multiple sclerosis controls, all treatment-naive patients, had relapsing-remitting disease that was stable or active. It was negative isolation that provided the CD8+ and CD4+ T cells, whereas TEMRA cells were enriched by FACS. The CDR3 is made up of 14 amino acids. Germline loops: CDR1 SGHNT, CDR2 YYREEE (reference sequence). Trimming removed 1 base from V and 5 bases from J, with 12 bases in between. This clonotype was detected only a few times. RNA in amounts of roughly 0.5 to 1 ug was reverse transcribed with random hexamers. It was immunoSEQ multiplex PCR that amplified TCR beta CDR3 across 54 Vbeta and 13 Jbeta. TCRdb re-analysed the immunoSEQ multiplex PCR reads in MiXCR, keeping a single row per CDR3 protein. Here the sample spans about 120,000 distinct CDR3 sequences, 90% to 95% being singletons.

Specimen: CD4+ T cells from PBMCs. This sequence originates from a human donor with multiple sclerosis. The chain couples TRBV5-4 to TRBJ2-5; the D gene is possibly TRBD2 (5 bases). The CDR3 loop reads CASSLQLVGETQYF. The CDR3 coding sequence is TGTGCCAGCAGCTTGCAACTAGTCGGGGAGACCCAGTACTTC.